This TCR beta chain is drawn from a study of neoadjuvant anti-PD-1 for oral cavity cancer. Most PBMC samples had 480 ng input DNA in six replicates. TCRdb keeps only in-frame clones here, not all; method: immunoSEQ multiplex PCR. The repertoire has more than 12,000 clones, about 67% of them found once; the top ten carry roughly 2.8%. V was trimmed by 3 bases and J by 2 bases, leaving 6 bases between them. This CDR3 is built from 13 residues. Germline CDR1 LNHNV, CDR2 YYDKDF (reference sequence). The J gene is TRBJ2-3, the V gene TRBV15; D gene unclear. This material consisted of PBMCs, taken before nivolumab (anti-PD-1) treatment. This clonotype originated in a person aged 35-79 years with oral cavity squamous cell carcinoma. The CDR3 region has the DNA TGTGCCACCAGCAGGGACCACACAGATACGCAGTATTTT. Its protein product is CATSRDHTDTQYF.